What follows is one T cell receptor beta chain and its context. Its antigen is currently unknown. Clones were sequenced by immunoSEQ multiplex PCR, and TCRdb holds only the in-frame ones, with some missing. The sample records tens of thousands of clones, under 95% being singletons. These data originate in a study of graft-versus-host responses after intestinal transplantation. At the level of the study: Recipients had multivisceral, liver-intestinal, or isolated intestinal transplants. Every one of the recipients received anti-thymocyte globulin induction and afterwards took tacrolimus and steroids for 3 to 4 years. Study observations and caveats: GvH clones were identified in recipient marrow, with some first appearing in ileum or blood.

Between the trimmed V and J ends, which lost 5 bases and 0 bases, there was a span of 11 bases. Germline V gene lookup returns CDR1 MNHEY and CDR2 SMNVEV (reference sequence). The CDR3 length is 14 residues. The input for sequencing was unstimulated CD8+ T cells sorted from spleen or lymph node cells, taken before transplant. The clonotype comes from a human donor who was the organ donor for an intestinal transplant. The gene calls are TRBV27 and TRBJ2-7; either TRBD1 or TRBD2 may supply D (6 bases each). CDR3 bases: TGTGCCAGCAGTCGACAGGAGGGCTCCTACGAGCAGTACTTC. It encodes CASSRQEGSYEQYF.